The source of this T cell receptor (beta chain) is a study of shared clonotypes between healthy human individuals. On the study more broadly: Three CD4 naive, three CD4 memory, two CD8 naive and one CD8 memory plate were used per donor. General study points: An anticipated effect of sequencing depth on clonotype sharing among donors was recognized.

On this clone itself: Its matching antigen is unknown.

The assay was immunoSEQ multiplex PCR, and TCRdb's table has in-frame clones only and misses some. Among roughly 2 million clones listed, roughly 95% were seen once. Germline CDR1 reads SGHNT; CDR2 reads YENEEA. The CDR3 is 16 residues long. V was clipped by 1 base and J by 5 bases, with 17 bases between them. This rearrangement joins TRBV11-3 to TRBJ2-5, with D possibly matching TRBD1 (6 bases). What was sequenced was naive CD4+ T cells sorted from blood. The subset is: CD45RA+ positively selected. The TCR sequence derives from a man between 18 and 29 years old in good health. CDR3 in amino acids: CASSLAPLQGMETQYF. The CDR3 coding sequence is TGTGCCAGCAGCTTAGCCCCCCTACAGGGAATGGAGACCCAGTACTTC.